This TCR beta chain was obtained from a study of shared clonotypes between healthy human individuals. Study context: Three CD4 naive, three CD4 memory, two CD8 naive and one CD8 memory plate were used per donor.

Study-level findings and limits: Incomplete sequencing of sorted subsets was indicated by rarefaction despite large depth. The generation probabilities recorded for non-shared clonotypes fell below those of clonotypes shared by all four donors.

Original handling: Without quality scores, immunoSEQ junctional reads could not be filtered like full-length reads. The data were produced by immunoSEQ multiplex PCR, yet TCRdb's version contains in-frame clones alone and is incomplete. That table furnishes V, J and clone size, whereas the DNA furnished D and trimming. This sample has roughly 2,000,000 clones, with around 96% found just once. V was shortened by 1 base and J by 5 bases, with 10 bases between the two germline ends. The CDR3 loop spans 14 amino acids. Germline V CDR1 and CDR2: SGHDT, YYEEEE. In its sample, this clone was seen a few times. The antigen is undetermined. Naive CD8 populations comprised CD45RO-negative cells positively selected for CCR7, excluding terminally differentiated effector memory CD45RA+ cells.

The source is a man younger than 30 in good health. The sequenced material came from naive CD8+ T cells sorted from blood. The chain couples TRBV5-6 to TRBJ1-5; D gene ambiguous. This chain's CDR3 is CASSLTATHQPQHF. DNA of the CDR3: TGTGCCAGCAGCTTGACGGCGACTCATCAGCCCCAGCATTTT.